A single sample is the source of the 9 T cell receptor beta chains below, sequenced in a study of CD4 T cell repertoires in COVID-19. Sequenced by immunoSEQ multiplex PCR; TCRdb stores in-frame clones only, minus some. The sample holds 60,000 to 90,000 clones, about four fifths seen once. Sequencing used CD4+ T cells from peripheral blood, obtained after recovery from COVID-19. Receptors were obtained from a human donor who had COVID-19.

The chain recombines TRBV5-8 with TRBJ1-4; D remains ambiguous. Germline CDR1 is SGHTS and CDR2 is YDEGEE. The CDR3 totals 13 residues. The germline V and J ends were trimmed by 4 bases and 7 bases, with 11 bases remaining between them. Written as DNA, the CDR3 is TGTGCCAGCAGCGGTGAGATCTCTGAAAAACTGTTTTTT. Translating it yields CASSGEISEKLFF.

V and J are TRBV27 and TRBJ1-2; D is possibly TRBD1 (6 bases). This CDR3 comprises 16 residues. V lost 5 bases and J lost 5, with 21 bases in between. CDR1 and CDR2 (germline): MNHEY, SMNVEV (reference sequence). The CDR3 loop reads CASSPSSTGRLYGYTF. The CDR3 DNA reads TGTGCCAGCAGTCCCTCATCAACAGGGAGGCTGTATGGCTACACCTTC.

The chain combines TRBV30 with TRBJ2-6, with D uncertain. This CDR3 has 15 residues. The V and J ends lost 2 bases and 0 bases respectively, with 8 bases between them. Germline V CDR1 and CDR2: GTSNPN, SVGIG (reference sequence). CDR3: CAWSTRPSGANVLTF. CDR3 DNA: TGTGCCTGGAGTACTCGCCCCTCTGGGGCCAACGTCCTGACTTTC.

V is TRBV10-3 and J is TRBJ2-3, with a tentative D call TRBD1 (6 bases). This CDR3 comprises 14 residues. Per germline, CDR1 ENHRY and CDR2 SYGVKD. V was shortened by 4 bases and J by 8 bases, with 16 bases between the two germline ends. As DNA, the CDR3 is TGTGCCATCAGTGGGGCAGGGGCGCCTGCTACGCAGTATTTT. Encoded protein: CAISGAGAPATQYF.

This chain connects TRBV19 to TRBJ2-7; 14 positions match TRBD2. Germline CDR1 LNHDA, CDR2 SQIVND (reference sequence). There are 14 residues in the CDR3. Trimming took 8 bases from V and 2 from J; bases not matched to a gene: 2. The DNA for the CDR3 is TGTGCCAGTGGACTAGCGGGGGGCCCCTACGAGCAGTACTTC. This gives the protein CASGLAGGPYEQYF.

The chain employs TRBV28 and TRBJ1-5; D ambiguous. This CDR3 has 13 residues. The V and J ends lost 5 bases and 6 bases respectively, with 11 bases between them. The germline V gene has CDR1 MDHEN and CDR2 SYDVKM. CDR3 nucleotides: TGTGCCAGCAGTGATGAAGTCGGTCAGCCCCAGCATTTT. Translating it yields CASSDEVGQPQHF.

J is TRBJ1-2 and V is TRBV9; no firm D call. The ends were cut back, 0 bases at V and 6 bases at J, with 9 bases in the middle. The CDR3 extends over 13 amino acids. Per the germline V gene, CDR1 is SGDLS and CDR2 is YYNGEE. CDR3 in amino acids: CASSVDRRNGYTF. The DNA of the CDR3 is TGTGCCAGCAGCGTAGATAGGCGGAATGGCTACACCTTC.

The chain joins TRBV10-2 to TRBJ2-7; 8 nucleotides line up with TRBD1. The CDR3 consists of 18 residues. Looked up from germline, CDR1 is WSHSY and CDR2 is SAAADI. V lost 0 bases, J lost 2 bases, and 12 bases stayed unmatched. The CDR3 DNA reads TGCGCCAGCAGTGAGTCTCCAAAGGCACAGGGGGTCACCTACGAGCAGTACTTC. Its protein product is CASSESPKAQGVTYEQYF.

CDR3 in amino acids: CASTSGKGNTIYF. CDR3 bases: TGTGCCAGCACCTCTGGGAAGGGAAACACCATATATTTT. V usage is TRBV5-8 and J usage is TRBJ1-3; D is unclear. The V end lost 6 bases, the J end lost 4 bases, and 11 bases lay between the germline ends. Germline values: CDR1 SGHTS, CDR2 YDEGEE. The CDR3 loop spans 13 amino acids.